Listed here are 18 T cell receptor beta chains from one sample, sequenced in a study of blood T cell repertoires in COVID-19. Clones were read by immunoSEQ multiplex PCR, and TCRdb kept only the in-frame ones, dropping some. The sample lists 250,000 or so clones; more than 70% were seen once. The sample consisted of peripheral blood. These receptor sequences come from a woman aged 40 to 55 who had recovered from COVID-19.

The rearrangement links TRBV29-1 to TRBJ1-1; weak D call: TRBD1 (6 bases). The CDR3 has 14 residues. The V end was cut by 2 bases, the J end by 0 bases, with 10 bases between. The germline V gene has CDR1 SQVTM and CDR2 ANQGSEA. The chain's CDR3 is CSVELGAMNTEAFF. The CDR3 DNA is TGCAGCGTTGAATTGGGGGCCATGAACACTGAAGCTTTCTTT.

The gene calls are TRBV19 and TRBJ1-1; 7 bases are shared with TRBD1. In germline, CDR1 is LNHDA, CDR2 SQIVND (reference sequence). V lost 9 bases, J lost 0 bases, and 4 bases stayed unmatched. This CDR3 is 13 amino acids long. CDR3 amino acids: CASRGSMNTEAFF. CDR3 sequence (DNA): TGTGCCAGCAGGGGGAGCATGAACACTGAAGCTTTCTTT.

CDR3 bases: TGTGCCAGCAGACAGGGGTGGCGTGAAAAACTGTTTTTT. Encoded protein: CASRQGWREKLFF. V and J are TRBV6-5 and TRBJ1-4; the match to TRBD1 covers 7 bases. This CDR3 is 13 amino acids long. Germline V gives CDR1 MNHEY, CDR2 SVGAGI. Losses at the gene ends were 6 bases for V and 7 bases for J; bases not matched to a gene: 5.

The chain combines TRBV10-3 with TRBJ2-7; TRBD2 aligns across 7 bases. The CDR3 is 14 residues long. V lost 10 bases and J lost 2; bases outside the gene matches: 11. Looked up from germline, CDR1 is ENHRY and CDR2 is SYGVKD. This CDR3 is CATRGVGGTYEQYF. CDR3 DNA: TGTGCCACCCGGGGGGTAGGCGGAACCTACGAGCAGTACTTC.

J is TRBJ1-5 and V is TRBV21-1. TRBV21-1 has pseudogene status. This CDR3 spans 16 amino acids. As DNA, the CDR3 is TGTGCCAGCAGCAAGTGGAGGGTTTTGGGCAATCAGCCCCAGCATTTT. Amino acid sequence: CASSKWRVLGNQPQHF.

The chain links TRBV11-2 to TRBJ2-1; 10 bases line up with TRBD2. V gave up 5 bases and J gave up 7 bases; unmatched junction bases: 8. CDR3 size: 15 residues. Germline CDR1 reads SGHAT; CDR2 reads FQNNGV. In DNA, the CDR3 is TGTGCCAGCAGCCAGTGGGCTAGCGGGAGTAATGAGCAGTTCTTC. Protein: CASSQWASGSNEQFF.

The chain carries TRBV27 and TRBJ2-5; 13 positions match TRBD2. The germline V gene encodes CDR1 MNHEY and CDR2 SMNVEV (reference sequence). CDR3 length: 16 amino acids. Unmatched junction bases numbered 8, after V lost 6 bases and J lost 4 bases. The CDR3 spells CASSQRLAGGGETQYF. The CDR3 coding sequence is TGTGCCAGCAGCCAACGACTAGCGGGAGGCGGAGAGACCCAGTACTTC.

The chain carries TRBV24-1 and TRBJ2-5, with TRBD2 matching 16 bases. This CDR3 has 14 residues. The germline V gene has CDR1 KGHDR and CDR2 SFDVKD. Unmatched junction bases numbered 2, after V lost 9 bases and J lost 5 bases. The CDR3 nucleotides are TGTGCCACCGGGACTAGCGGGAGGGGGGAGACCCAGTACTTC. Translating gives CATGTSGRGETQYF.

This chain connects TRBV12-5 to TRBJ2-3, with D perhaps TRBD2 (6 bases). Germline V gives CDR1 LGHNT, CDR2 FRNRAP. The CDR3 contains 14 residues. V lost 2 bases, J lost 1 base, and 7 bases lay in between. The CDR3 here is CASGLWGGTDTQYF. The CDR3 DNA follows: TGTGCTAGTGGTTTGTGGGGGGGCACAGATACGCAGTATTTT.

The CDR3 nucleotides are TGCAGCGTTGACAGGGGTTATAACTATGGCTACACCTTC. It is translated as CSVDRGYNYGYTF. V usage is TRBV29-1 and J usage is TRBJ1-2; a possible D gene is TRBD1 (6 bases). The CDR3 covers 13 residues. Trimming took off 3 bases at V and 1 base at J, with 9 bases between the two ends. Germline assignment: CDR1 SQVTM and CDR2 ANQGSEA.

The genes are TRBV27 and TRBJ1-4, with D tentatively TRBD1 (5 bases). CDR3 length: 15 amino acids. V lost 4 bases and J 8 bases, leaving 17 bases between the germline ends. Germline loops: CDR1 MNHEY, CDR2 SMNVEV (reference sequence). The CDR3: CASSWRRQGSEKLFF. The CDR3 DNA follows: TGTGCCAGCAGTTGGCGTCGGCAGGGTTCGGAAAAACTGTTTTTT. Combining the CDR3 with reference TRBV27 and TRBJ1-4 gives the whole variable domain EAQVTQNPRYLITVTGKKLTVTCSQNMNHEYMSWYRQDPGLGLRQIYYSMNVEVTDKGDVPEGYKVSRKEKRNFPLILESPSPNQTSLYFCASSWRRQGSEKLFFGSGTQLSVL.

The V and J genes are TRBV5-6 and TRBJ2-3, with D unresolved. CDR1 is SGHDT and CDR2 is YYEEEE in the germline V gene. The CDR3 sequence is 15 residues long. V was cut by 1 base and J by 6 bases, with 15 bases left in between. This CDR3 is CASSLSLGRVDTQYF. The DNA for the CDR3 is TGTGCCAGCAGCTTGTCCCTGGGCCGCGTGGATACGCAGTATTTT.

This clone has a single count. The chain has TRBV18 and TRBJ1-5, with 8 bases aligning to TRBD1. The germline V gene has CDR1 KGHSH and CDR2 LQKENI. There are 14 residues in the CDR3. With 2 bases clipped from V and 6 bases from J, the junction kept 3 bases outside the gene matches. The CDR3 region has the DNA TGTGCCAGCTCACCATCAGGGGGCGGTCAGCCCCAGCATTTT. It encodes CASSPSGGGQPQHF.

The chain carries TRBV6-2 or TRBV6-3 and TRBJ2-7, with a weak D call TRBD1 (5 bases). This CDR3 is built from 14 residues. Trimming shortened V by 1 base and J by 2 bases, and 9 bases separated the two germline ends. CDR1 and CDR2 from the germline V gene are MNHEY and SVGEGT. The CDR3 DNA reads as TGTGCCAGCAGTTACTTTGGGGCTACCTACGAGCAGTACTTC. Encoded protein: CASSYFGATYEQYF.

This sequence joins TRBV28 and TRBJ2-2; possible D gene TRBD1, 5 bases. The ends were cut back, 6 bases at V and 6 bases at J, with 11 bases in the middle. The CDR3 covers 13 residues. The V gene's germline CDR1 is MDHEN and CDR2 SYDVKM. CDR3 sequence: CASSPLGPGELFF. CDR3 sequence (DNA): TGTGCCAGCAGCCCACTGGGGCCCGGGGAGCTGTTTTTT.

This rearrangement joins TRBV19 to TRBJ2-7; tentative D call: TRBD2 (6 bases). Trimming cost V 7 bases and J 3 bases, with 19 bases left between them. This CDR3 has 15 residues. Looked up from germline, CDR1 is LNHDA and CDR2 is SQIVND (reference sequence). The CDR3 DNA reads as TGTGCCAGTACCACCCCCCGGGGGAGGAACTACGAGCAGTACTTC. This gives the protein CASTTPRGRNYEQYF.

The V call is TRBV7-2, the J call TRBJ1-2; 10 positions agree with TRBD1. J was trimmed by 8 bases and V by 1 base; bases with no gene match: 7. This CDR3 has 15 amino acids. Per the germline V gene, CDR1 is SGHTA and CDR2 is FQGNSA. The CDR3 DNA reads TGTGCCAGCAGCTTAGGTGGGACAGGGGTTGGCGGCTACACCTTC. It codes for CASSLGGTGVGGYTF.

The chain is built from TRBV5-4 and TRBJ1-4, with 7 bases fitting TRBD1. The junction had 3 bases not matched to a gene; V was cut back by 0 bases and J by 4 bases. Germline CDR1 SGHNT, CDR2 YYREEE (reference sequence). The CDR3 is 15 amino acids. CDR3 sequence: CASSLEGAINEKLFF. For the CDR3, the DNA is TGTGCCAGCAGCTTGGAGGGGGCTATTAATGAAAAACTGTTTTTT.